This T cell receptor (beta chain) was captured by sequencing in a study of cytotoxic CD8 clonotypes in ibrutinib-treated CLL. Of note for this clone: Its antigen is not identified.

Libraries were prepared by immunoSEQ multiplex PCR; TCRdb keeps only in-frame clonotypes and omits some of them. Altogether about 89,000 clones are present, 70% to 85% being singletons, with the ten largest covering around 30%. The CDR3 is 15 amino acids. Trimming at V came to 4 bases and at J to 7 bases, leaving 9 bases not matched to a gene. The germline gives CDR1 SGHTA, CDR2 FQGNSA. Study-wide points: Exceeding age-matched healthy donors, baseline clonality also tracked the counts of circulating CD8+ T cells. With treatment, public clonotypes, which were uncommon, either contracted or remained stable.

The rearrangement links TRBV7-2 to TRBJ2-1, with 8 bases identical to TRBD2. The sequenced sample was PBMCs, obtained after 12 months of ibrutinib treatment. The receptor was derived from a human donor with chronic lymphocytic leukemia. This CDR3 reads CASSSKVAGLNEQFF. The CDR3 nucleotides read TGTGCCAGCAGCTCGAAAGTAGCGGGGCTTAATGAGCAGTTCTTC.